The T cell receptor beta chain under discussion was sequenced for a study of cytomegalovirus exposure and HLA in healthy donors. Findings and limits, study-wide: Among TCR beta chains, those listed as cytomegalovirus-associated numbered over 150. Per a later analysis, roughly 17,000 TCR beta sequences showed association with HLA alleles at 0.05 false discovery rate. According to a later analysis, most TCR beta chains associated with CMV appeared HLA-restricted.

Amplification used 60 Vbeta primers and 13 Jbeta primers. Libraries were prepared by immunoSEQ multiplex PCR; TCRdb keeps only in-frame clonotypes and omits some of them. The sample carries 100,000 to 150,000 clones, roughly 80% recorded once. Of note for this clone: Antigen: not known.

The CDR3 length is 14 residues. The germline V and J ends were trimmed by 7 bases and 4 bases, with 16 bases remaining between them. Germline CDR1 reads LNHDA; CDR2 reads SQIVND (reference sequence). Sequenced: PBMCs. The receptor was derived from a man in his forties or fifties in good health and CMV-seronegative. J is TRBJ1-1 and V is TRBV19, with a tentative D call TRBD1 (5 bases). The CDR3 spells CASTPSGRSTEAFF. In DNA, the CDR3 is TGTGCCAGTACCCCCTCAGGGCGTAGCACTGAAGCTTTCTTT.